The clone carrying this T cell receptor beta chain was found a few times. The data belong to a study of patients and donors after allogeneic stem cell transplantation. TCRdb used MiXCR to reprocess the RT-PCR reads, holding one entry per CDR3 protein. The sample has a few hundred thousand distinct CDR3 sequences, roughly 38% seen once. Input material: blood, either unsorted or a sorted T cell fraction (not recorded which). This receptor was identified in a human donor who was either an allogeneic HSCT recipient or a stem cell or donor lymphocyte infusion donor (not recorded which). It is not recorded whose cells these are; they may come from a transplant donor.

The CDR3, as DNA: TGTGCCAGCAGTGCCAGGGACAGTCCCATCACAGATACGCAGTATTTT. Amino acids: CASSARDSPITDTQYF. The genes are TRBV2 and TRBJ2-3, with 7 bases that match TRBD1. CDR1 and CDR2 (germline): SNHLY, FYNNEI. V dropped 4 bases and J dropped 2; count of bases not matched to a gene: 9. This CDR3 contains 16 residues.